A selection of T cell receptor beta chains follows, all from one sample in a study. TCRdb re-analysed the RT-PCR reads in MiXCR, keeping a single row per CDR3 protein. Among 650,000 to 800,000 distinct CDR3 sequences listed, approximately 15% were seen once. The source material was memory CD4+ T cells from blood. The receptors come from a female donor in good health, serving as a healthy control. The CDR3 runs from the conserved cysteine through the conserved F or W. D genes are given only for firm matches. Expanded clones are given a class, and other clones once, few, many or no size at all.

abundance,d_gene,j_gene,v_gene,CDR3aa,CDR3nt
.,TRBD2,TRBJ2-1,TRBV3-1,CASSQGSGAAFYNEQFF,TGTGCCAGCAGCCAAGGGAGCGGGGCTGCTTTTTACAATGAGCAGTTCTTC
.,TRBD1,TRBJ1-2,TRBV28,CASRGQGTLGYTF,TGTGCCAGCAGGGGACAGGGCACCCTAGGCTACACCTTC
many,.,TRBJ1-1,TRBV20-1,CSAEGNTEAFF,TGCAGTGCGGAGGGGAACACTGAAGCTTTCTTT
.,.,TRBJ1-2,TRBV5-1,CASSLDPGSGGYTF,TGCGCCAGCAGCTTGGACCCAGGGTCGGGGGGCTACACCTTC
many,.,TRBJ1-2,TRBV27,CASSLQGGYGYTF,TGTGCCAGCAGTCTACAAGGAGGCTATGGCTACACCTTC
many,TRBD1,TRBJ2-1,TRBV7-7,CASSPDRVSGEQFF,TGTGCTAGCAGTCCTGACAGGGTATCTGGTGAGCAGTTCTTC
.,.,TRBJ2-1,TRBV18,CASSPPNGLTLYNEQFF,TGTGCCAGCTCACCACCGAACGGACTGACTCTGTACAATGAGCAGTTCTTC
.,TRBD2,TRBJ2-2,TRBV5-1,CASRLAGANTGELFF,TGCGCCAGCAGATTAGCGGGAGCGAACACCGGGGAGCTGTTTTTT
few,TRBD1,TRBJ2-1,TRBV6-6,CASSRDRGPEDEQFF,TGTGCCAGCAGTCGGGACAGGGGCCCAGAGGATGAGCAGTTCTTC
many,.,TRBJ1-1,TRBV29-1,CSAEGHTEAFF,TGCAGCGCCGAAGGACACACTGAAGCTTTCTTT
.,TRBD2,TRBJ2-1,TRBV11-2,CASSQAGGPYEQFF,TGTGCCAGCAGCCAAGCGGGGGGGCCGTATGAGCAGTTCTTC
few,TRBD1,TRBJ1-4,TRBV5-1,CASSSGGGTGANEKLFF,TGCGCCAGCAGCTCCGGTGGCGGTACAGGGGCGAATGAAAAACTGTTTTTT
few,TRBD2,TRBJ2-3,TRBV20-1,CSARTSSDTQYF,TGCAGTGCTAGGACTAGCTCAGATACGCAGTATTTT
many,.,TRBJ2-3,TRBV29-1,CSVFLSADTQYF,TGCAGCGTTTTTCTTAGCGCAGATACGCAGTATTTT
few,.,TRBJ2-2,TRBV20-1,CSARVQTNTGELFF,TGCAGTGCTAGAGTCCAAACAAACACCGGGGAGCTGTTTTTT
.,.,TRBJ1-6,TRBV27,CASSRLAGAENSPLHF,TGTGCCAGCAGCCGTCTAGCAGGGGCTGAGAATTCACCCCTCCACTTT
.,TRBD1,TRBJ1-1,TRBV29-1,CSVCRGHEDTEAFF,TGCAGCGTTTGCAGGGGGCATGAAGACACTGAAGCTTTCTTT
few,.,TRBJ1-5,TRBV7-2,CASSSEGNSNQPQHF,TGTGCCAGCAGCTCCGAGGGTAATAGCAATCAGCCCCAGCATTTT
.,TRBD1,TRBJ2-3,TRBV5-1,CASSSGGEADTQYF,TGCGCCAGCAGCTCAGGGGGCGAGGCAGATACGCAGTATTTT
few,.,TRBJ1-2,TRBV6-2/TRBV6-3,CASSYGVPGYTF,TGTGCCAGCAGTTACGGAGTACCGGGCTACACCTTC
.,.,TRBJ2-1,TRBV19,CASSGHNEQFF,TGTGCCAGTAGTGGCCACAATGAGCAGTTCTTC
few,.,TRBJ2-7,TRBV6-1,CASSEAQGLSYEQYF,TGTGCCAGCAGTGAAGCGCAGGGACTCTCCTACGAGCAGTACTTC
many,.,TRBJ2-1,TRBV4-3,CASSSRVSYNEQFF,TGCGCCAGCAGCTCTCGAGTCTCCTACAATGAGCAGTTCTTC
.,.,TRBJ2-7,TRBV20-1,CSARVPGDAYEQYF,TGCAGTGCTAGAGTACCAGGGGACGCCTACGAGCAGTACTTC
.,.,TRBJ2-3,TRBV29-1,CSVERSGGQADTQYF,TGCAGCGTTGAGAGGTCGGGGGGCCAAGCAGATACGCAGTATTTT
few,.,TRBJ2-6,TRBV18,CASSPMGDRANVLTF,TGTGCCAGCTCACCAATGGGGGACCGGGCCAACGTCCTGACTTTC
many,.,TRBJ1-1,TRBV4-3,CASSFQTGLNTEAFF,TGCGCCAGCAGCTTCCAGACAGGTTTGAACACTGAAGCTTTCTTT
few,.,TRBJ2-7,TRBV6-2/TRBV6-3,CASTSEALGEQYF,TGTGCCAGCACCTCCGAGGCCCTAGGGGAGCAGTACTTC
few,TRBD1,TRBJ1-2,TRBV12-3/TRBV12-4,CASSSHDRVGYGYTF,TGTGCCAGCAGTTCCCACGACAGGGTTGGCTATGGCTACACCTTC
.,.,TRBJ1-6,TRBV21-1,CASSPLGAAPLDYNSPLHF,TGTGCCAGCAGCCCACTTGGGGCCGCTCCCCTCGACTATAATTCACCCCTCCACTTT
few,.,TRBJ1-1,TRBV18,CASSPAGYANTEAFF,TGTGCCAGCTCACCTGCAGGTTACGCGAACACTGAAGCTTTCTTT
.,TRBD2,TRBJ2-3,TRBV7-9,CASTLAGVRDTQYF,TGTGCCAGCACACTAGCGGGAGTAAGGGATACGCAGTATTTT
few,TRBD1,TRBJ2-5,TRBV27,CASDSHGQGNFLTQYF,TGTGCCAGCGATTCGCACGGACAGGGAAATTTTTTGACCCAGTACTTC
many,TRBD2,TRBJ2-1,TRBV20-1,CSAIPGTSGSAEQFF,TGCAGTGCTATACCCGGGACTAGCGGCTCCGCTGAGCAGTTCTTC
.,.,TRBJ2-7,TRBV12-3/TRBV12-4,CASSFWGADEQYF,TGTGCCAGCAGTTTTTGGGGCGCGGACGAGCAGTACTTC
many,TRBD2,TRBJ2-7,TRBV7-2,CASSWPTSGSGSYEQYF,TGTGCCAGCAGCTGGCCGACTAGCGGGAGTGGGTCCTACGAGCAGTACTTC
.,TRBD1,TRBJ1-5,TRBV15,CATSRGGTGGYSNQPQHF,TGTGCCACCAGCAGAGGAGGGACAGGGGGTTATAGCAATCAGCCCCAGCATTTT
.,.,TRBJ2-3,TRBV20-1,CSARVDGTFTQYF,TGCAGTGCTAGAGTGGACGGCACTTTTACGCAGTATTTT
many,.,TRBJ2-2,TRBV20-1,CSARSGGAIAGELFF,TGCAGTGCTAGAAGTGGGGGGGCTATAGCCGGGGAGCTGTTTTTT
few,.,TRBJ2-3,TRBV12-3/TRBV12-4,CASSHPSGAWDTQYF,TGTGCCAGCAGTCACCCTTCGGGGGCTTGGGATACGCAGTATTTT
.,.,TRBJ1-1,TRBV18,CASSPRRGEAFF,TGTGCCAGCTCACCAAGGAGGGGTGAAGCTTTCTTT
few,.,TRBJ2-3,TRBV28,CASLPAQFSTDTQYF,TGTGCCAGCCTGCCGGCACAGTTTAGCACAGATACGCAGTATTTT
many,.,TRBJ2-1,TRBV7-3,CASSSSHNEQFF,TGTGCCAGCAGCTCATCCCACAATGAGCAGTTCTTC
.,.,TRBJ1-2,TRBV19,CASSRQENYGYTF,TGTGCCAGTAGTCGGCAGGAAAACTATGGCTACACCTTC
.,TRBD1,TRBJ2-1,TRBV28,CASRYRGSSYNEQFF,TGTGCCAGCAGGTACAGGGGTAGCTCCTACAATGAGCAGTTCTTC
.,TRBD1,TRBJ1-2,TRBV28,CASIPGTGEGYTF,TGTGCCAGCATTCCCGGGACAGGGGAAGGCTACACCTTC
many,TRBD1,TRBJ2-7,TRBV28,CASSRQGLYEQYF,TGTGCCAGCAGCAGACAGGGCTTATACGAGCAGTACTTC
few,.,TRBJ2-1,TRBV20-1,CSAPPLAQSYNEQFF,TGCAGTGCTCCCCCTCTAGCGCAGTCCTACAATGAGCAGTTCTTC
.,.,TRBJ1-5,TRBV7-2,CASSSGKGGGQPQHF,TGTGCCAGCAGCTCCGGGAAGGGAGGCGGACAGCCCCAGCATTTT
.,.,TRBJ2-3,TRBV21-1,CASSPLPFFSGSSDTQYF,TGTGCCAGCAGCCCATTACCATTTTTTAGCGGGAGCTCAGATACGCAGTATTTT
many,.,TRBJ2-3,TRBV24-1,CATSDFSGNTQYF,TGTGCCACCAGTGATTTTAGCGGAAATACGCAGTATTTT
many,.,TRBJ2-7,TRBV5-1,CASSLAPGIRDEQYF,TGCGCCAGCAGCTTGGCACCCGGGATTAGAGACGAGCAGTACTTC
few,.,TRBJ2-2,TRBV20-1,CSASEGWTGELFF,TGCAGTGCTAGCGAAGGGTGGACCGGGGAGCTGTTTTTT
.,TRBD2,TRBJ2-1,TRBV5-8,CASSLVKTSGSFSEQFF,TGTGCCAGCAGCTTGGTTAAAACTAGCGGGAGTTTTAGTGAGCAGTTCTTC
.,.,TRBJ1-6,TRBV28,CASSLGGARGSPLHF,TGTGCCAGCAGCCTCGGGGGGGCCCGAGGATCACCCCTCCACTTT
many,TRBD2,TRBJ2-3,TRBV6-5,CASRSGRADDTQYF,TGTGCCAGCAGGAGCGGGAGGGCCGACGATACGCAGTATTTT
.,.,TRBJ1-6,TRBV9,CASSVNRNSPLHF,TGTGCCAGCAGCGTTAACAGAAATTCACCCCTCCACTTT
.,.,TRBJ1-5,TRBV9,CASTKKGRSNQPQHF,TGTGCCAGCACTAAAAAAGGACGGAGCAATCAGCCCCAGCATTTT
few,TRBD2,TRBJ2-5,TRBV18,CASSSQAPSGGQETQYF,TGTGCCAGCTCATCGCAAGCACCTAGCGGGGGCCAAGAGACCCAGTACTTC